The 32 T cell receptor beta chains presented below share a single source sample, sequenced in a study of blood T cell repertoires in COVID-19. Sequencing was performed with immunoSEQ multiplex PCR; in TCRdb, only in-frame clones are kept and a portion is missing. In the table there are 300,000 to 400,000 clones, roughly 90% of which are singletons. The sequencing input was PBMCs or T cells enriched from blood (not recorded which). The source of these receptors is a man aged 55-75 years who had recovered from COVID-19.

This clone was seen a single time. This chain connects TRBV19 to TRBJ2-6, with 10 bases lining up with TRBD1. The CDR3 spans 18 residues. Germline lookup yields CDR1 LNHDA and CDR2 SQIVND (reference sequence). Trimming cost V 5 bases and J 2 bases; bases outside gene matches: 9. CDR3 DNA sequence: TGTGCCAGTAGTCCAGCGGGACAGGGGTTGGCTGGGGCCAACGTCCTGACTTTC. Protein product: CASSPAGQGLAGANVLTF. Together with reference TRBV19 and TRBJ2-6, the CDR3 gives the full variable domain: DGGITQSPKYLFRKEGQNVTLSCEQNLNHDAMYWYRQDPGQGLRLIYYSQIVNDFQKGDIAEGYSVSREKKESFPLTVTSAQKNPTAFYLCASSPAGQGLAGANVLTFGAGSRLTVL.

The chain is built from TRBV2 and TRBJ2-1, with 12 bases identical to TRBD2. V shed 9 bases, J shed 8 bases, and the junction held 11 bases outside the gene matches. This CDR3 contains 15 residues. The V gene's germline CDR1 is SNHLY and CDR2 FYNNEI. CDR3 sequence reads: CASARLAGDRDEQFF. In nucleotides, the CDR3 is TGTGCCAGTGCAAGACTAGCGGGAGATCGCGATGAGCAGTTCTTC.

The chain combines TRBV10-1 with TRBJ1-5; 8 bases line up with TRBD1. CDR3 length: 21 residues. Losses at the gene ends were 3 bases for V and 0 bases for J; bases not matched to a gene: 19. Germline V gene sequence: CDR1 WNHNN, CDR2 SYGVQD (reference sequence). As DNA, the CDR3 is TGCGCCAGCAGTGAAACTTGGGATATGGCAGGGGGCCGGAATAGCAATCAGCCCCAGCATTTT. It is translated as CASSETWDMAGGRNSNQPQHF.

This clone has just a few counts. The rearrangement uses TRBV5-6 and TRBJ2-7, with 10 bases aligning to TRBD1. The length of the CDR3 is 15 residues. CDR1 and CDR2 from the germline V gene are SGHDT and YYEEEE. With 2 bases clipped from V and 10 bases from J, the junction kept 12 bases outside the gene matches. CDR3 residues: CASSLYRDRGSAQYF. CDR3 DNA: TGTGCCAGCAGCTTATACCGGGACAGGGGCTCGGCTCAGTACTTC.

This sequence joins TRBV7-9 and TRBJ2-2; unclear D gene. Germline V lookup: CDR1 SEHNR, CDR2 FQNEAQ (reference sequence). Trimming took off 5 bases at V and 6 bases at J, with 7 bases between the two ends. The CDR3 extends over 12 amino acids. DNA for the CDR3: TGTGCCAGCAGCGAACAAGCCGGGGAGCTGTTTTTT. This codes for CASSEQAGELFF.

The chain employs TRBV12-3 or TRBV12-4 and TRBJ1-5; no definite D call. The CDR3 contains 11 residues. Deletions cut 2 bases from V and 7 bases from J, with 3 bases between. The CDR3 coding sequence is TGTGCCAGCAGTTTATCGCAGCCCCAGCATTTT. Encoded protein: CASSLSQPQHF.

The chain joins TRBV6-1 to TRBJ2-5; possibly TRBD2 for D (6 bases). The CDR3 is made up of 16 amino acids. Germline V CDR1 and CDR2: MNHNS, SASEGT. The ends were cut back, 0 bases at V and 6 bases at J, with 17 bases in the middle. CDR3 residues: CASSEAFRELSKTQYF. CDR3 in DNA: TGTGCCAGCAGTGAAGCCTTCCGGGAGCTATCGAAGACCCAGTACTTC.

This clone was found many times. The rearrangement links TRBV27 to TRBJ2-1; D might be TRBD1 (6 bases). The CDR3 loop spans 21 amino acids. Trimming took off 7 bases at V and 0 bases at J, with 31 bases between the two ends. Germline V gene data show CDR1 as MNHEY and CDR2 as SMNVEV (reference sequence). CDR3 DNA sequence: TGTGCCAGCACCTCTCTACGGGACAAGGGGTCTAGCTGGTCCTCCTACAATGAGCAGTTCTTC. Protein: CASTSLRDKGSSWSSYNEQFF.

In DNA, the CDR3 is TGCGCCAGCAAGGCGGAGCTTGAGCAGTTCTTC. Translation: CASKAELEQFF. The genes are TRBV5-1 and TRBJ2-1, with D hard to call. V gave up 6 bases and J gave up 9 bases, with 10 bases separating them. The CDR3 has 11 amino acids. The germline CDR1 and CDR2 sequences are SGHRS and YFSETQ.

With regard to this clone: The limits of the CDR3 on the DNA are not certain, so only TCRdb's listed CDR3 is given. The CDR3: CASSTIFAGGTKSSYNEQFF. This sequence joins TRBV21-1 and TRBJ2-1; the D call of TRBD2 is as the table states it, not checked on the DNA. TRBV21-1 is described as a pseudogene. Both ends counted, the CDR3 spans 20 residues.

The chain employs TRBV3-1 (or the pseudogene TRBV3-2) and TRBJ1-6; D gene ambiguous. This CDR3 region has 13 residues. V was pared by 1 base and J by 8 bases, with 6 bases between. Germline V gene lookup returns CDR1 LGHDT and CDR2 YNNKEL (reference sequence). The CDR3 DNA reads TGTGCCAGCAGCCAAGGGGAGGATTCACCCCTCCACTTT. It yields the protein CASSQGEDSPLHF.

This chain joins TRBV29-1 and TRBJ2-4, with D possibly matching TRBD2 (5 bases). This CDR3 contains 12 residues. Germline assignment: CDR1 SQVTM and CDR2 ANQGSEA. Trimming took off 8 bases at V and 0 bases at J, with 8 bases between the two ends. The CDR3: CSTSGAKNIQYF. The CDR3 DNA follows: TGCAGCACAAGCGGAGCCAAAAACATTCAGTACTTC.

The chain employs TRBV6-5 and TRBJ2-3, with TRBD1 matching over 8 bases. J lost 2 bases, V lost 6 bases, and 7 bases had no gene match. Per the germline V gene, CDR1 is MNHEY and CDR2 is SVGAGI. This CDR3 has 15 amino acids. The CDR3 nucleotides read TGTGCCAGCAGGCGGACAGGGACATTCACAGATACGCAGTATTTT. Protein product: CASRRTGTFTDTQYF.

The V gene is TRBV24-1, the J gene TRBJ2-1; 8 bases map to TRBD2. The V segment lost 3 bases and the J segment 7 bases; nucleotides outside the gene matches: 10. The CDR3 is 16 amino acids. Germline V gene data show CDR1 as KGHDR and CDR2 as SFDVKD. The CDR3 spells CATSDMTAGDGNEQFF. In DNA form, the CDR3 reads TGTGCCACCAGTGATATGACAGCGGGAGATGGTAATGAGCAGTTCTTC.

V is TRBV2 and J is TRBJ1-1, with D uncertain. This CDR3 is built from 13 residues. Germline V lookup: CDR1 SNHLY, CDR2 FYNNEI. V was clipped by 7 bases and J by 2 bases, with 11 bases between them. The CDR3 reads CASKRRGNTEAFF. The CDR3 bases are TGTGCCAGCAAGCGCCGCGGAAACACTGAAGCTTTCTTT.

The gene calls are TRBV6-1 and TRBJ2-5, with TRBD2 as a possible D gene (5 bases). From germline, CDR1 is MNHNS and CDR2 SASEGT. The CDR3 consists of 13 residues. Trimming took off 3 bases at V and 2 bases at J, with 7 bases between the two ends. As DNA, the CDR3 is TGTGCCAGCAGTGATAGAGGGCAAGAGACCCAGTACTTC. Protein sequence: CASSDRGQETQYF.

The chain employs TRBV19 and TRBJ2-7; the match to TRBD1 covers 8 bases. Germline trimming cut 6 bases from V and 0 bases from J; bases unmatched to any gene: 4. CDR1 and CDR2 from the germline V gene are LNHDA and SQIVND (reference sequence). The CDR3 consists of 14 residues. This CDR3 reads CASRNTGGSYEQYF. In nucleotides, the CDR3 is TGTGCCAGTAGAAATACAGGGGGCTCCTACGAGCAGTACTTC.

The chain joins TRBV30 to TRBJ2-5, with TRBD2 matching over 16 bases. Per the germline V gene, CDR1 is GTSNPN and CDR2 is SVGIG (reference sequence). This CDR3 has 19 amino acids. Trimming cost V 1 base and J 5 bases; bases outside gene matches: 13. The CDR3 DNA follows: TGTGCCTGGAGTGCCTCCGGGACTAGCGGGGGGGCTGGGTACGAGACCCAGTACTTC. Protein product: CAWSASGTSGGAGYETQYF.

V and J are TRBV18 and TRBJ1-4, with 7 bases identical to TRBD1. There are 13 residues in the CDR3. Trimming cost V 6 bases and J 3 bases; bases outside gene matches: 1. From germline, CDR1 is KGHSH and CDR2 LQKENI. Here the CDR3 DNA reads TGTGCCAGCTCCAGGGGGTCTAATGAAAAACTGTTTTTT. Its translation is CASSRGSNEKLFF.

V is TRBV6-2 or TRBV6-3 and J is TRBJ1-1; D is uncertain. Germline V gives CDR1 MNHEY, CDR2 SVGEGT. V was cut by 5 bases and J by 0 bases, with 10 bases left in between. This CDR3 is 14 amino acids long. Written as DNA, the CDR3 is TGTGCCAGCAGTCTACGGGGAATGAACACTGAAGCTTTCTTT. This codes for CASSLRGMNTEAFF.

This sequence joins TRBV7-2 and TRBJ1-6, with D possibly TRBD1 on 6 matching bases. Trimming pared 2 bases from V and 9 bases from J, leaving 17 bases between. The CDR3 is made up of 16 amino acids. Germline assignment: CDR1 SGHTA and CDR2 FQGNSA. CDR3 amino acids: CASSLRLKGGSSPLHF. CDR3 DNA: TGTGCCAGCAGCTTAAGGTTAAAGGGGGGGAGTTCACCCCTCCACTTT.

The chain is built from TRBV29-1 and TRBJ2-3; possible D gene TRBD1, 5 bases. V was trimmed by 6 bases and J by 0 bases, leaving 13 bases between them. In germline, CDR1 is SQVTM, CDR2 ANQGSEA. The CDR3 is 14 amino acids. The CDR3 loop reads CSVQTTASTDTQYF. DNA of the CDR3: TGCAGCGTCCAGACGACAGCTAGCACAGATACGCAGTATTTT.

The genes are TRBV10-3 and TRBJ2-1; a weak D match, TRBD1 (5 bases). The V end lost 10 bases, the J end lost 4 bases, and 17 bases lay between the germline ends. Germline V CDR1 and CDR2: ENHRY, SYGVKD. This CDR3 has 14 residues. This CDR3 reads CATQGPTDYNEQFF. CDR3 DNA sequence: TGTGCCACCCAAGGGCCGACAGATTACAATGAGCAGTTCTTC.

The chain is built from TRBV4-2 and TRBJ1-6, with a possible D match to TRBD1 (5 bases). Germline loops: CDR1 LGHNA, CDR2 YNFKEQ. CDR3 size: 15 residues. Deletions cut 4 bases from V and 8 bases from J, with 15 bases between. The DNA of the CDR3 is TGTGCCAGCAGCCTCATCGGAGGGGTAGATTCACCCCTCCACTTT. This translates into CASSLIGGVDSPLHF.

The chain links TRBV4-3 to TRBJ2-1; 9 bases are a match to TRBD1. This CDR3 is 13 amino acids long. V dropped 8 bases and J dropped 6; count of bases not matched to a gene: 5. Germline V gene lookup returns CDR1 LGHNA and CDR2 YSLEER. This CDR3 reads CASAGQGPNEQFF. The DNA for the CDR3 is TGCGCCAGCGCGGGACAGGGCCCCAATGAGCAGTTCTTC.

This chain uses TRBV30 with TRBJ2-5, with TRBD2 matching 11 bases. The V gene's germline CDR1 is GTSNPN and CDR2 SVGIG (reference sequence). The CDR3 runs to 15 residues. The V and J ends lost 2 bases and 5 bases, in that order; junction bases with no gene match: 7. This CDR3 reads CAWSRLAGGTETQYF. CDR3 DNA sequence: TGTGCCTGGAGTAGGCTAGCGGGAGGTACCGAGACCCAGTACTTC.

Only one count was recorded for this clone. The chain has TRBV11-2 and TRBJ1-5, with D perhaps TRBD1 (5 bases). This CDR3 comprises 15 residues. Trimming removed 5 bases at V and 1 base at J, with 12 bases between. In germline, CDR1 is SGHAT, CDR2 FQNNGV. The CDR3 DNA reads TGTGCCAGCAGCCCGGGGGGTAGCAGCAATCAGCCCCAGCATTTT. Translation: CASSPGGSSNQPQHF.

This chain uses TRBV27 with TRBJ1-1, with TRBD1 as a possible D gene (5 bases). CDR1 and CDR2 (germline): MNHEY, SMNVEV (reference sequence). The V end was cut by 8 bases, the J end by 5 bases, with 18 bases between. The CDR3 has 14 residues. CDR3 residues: CASSDSGLGTEAFF. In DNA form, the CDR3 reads TGTGCCAGCTCGGATTCGGGACTTGGGACTGAAGCTTTCTTT.

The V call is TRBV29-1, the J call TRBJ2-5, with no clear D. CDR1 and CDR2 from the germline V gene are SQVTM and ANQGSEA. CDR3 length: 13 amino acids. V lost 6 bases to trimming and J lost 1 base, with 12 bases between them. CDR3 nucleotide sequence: TGCAGCGTCACTATACTGGGCCAAGAGACCCAGTACTTC. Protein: CSVTILGQETQYF.

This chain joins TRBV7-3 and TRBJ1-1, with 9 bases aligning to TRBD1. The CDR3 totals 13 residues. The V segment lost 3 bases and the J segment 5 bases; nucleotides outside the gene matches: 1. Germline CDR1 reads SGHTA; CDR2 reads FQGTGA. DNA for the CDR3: TGTGCCAGCAGCTTGGACAGGGGAACTGAAGCTTTCTTT. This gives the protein CASSLDRGTEAFF. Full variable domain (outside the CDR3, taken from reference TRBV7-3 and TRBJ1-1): GAGVSQTPSNKVTEKGKYVELRCDPISGHTALYWYRQSLGQGPEFLIYFQGTGAADDSGLPNDRFFAVRPEGSVSTLKIQRTERGDSAVYLCASSLDRGTEAFFGQGTRLTVV.

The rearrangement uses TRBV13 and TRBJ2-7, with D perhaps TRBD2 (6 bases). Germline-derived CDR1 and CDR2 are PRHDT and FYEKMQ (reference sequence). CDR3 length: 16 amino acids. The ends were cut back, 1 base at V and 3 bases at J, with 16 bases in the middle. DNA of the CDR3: TGTGCCAGCAGCTTAGATCGGCCCACGGGGGACTACGAGCAGTACTTC. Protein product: CASSLDRPTGDYEQYF.

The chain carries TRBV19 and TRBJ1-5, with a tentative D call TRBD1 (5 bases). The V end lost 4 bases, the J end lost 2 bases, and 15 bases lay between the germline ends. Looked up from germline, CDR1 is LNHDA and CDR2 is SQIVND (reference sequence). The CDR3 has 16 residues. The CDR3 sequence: CASSKLPTVRNQPQHF. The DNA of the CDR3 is TGTGCCAGTAGTAAATTGCCGACAGTACGCAATCAGCCCCAGCATTTT. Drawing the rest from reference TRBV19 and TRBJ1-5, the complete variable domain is DGGITQSPKYLFRKEGQNVTLSCEQNLNHDAMYWYRQDPGQGLRLIYYSQIVNDFQKGDIAEGYSVSREKKESFPLTVTSAQKNPTAFYLCASSKLPTVRNQPQHFGDGTRLSIL.